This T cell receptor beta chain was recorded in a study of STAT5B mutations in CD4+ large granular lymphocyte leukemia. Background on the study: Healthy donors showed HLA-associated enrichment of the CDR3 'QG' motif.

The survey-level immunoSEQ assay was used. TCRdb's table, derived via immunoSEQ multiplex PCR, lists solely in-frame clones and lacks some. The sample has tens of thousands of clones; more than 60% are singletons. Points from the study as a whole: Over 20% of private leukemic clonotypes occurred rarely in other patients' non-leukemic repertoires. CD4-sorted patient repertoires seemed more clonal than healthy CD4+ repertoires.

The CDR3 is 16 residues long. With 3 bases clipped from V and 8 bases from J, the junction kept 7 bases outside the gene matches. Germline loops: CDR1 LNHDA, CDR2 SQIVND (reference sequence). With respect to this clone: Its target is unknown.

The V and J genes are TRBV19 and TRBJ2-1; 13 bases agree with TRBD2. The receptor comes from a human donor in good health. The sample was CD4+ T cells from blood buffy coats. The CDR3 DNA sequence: TGTGCCAGTAGTATCCCTGGACTAGCGGGAGTCGATGAGCAGTTCTTC. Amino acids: CASSIPGLAGVDEQFF.